The next 25 T cell receptor beta chains were all read from a single sample in a study of T cell repertoires in cytomegalovirus infection. TCRdb passed the reads through MiXCR, listing each CDR3 protein once. The sample holds about 450,000 distinct CDR3 sequences, approximately 30% seen once. The sequenced material came from PBMCs. These TCRs come from a human donor in good health (CMV status not recorded). Some clones in this sample may be carry-over from other donors' samples.

This clonotype was observed many times. The chain is built from TRBV7-6 and TRBJ2-5; 9 nucleotides match TRBD2. This CDR3 is 18 amino acids long. V lost 1 base and J lost 2; bases outside the gene matches: 11. Germline CDR1 reads SGHVS; CDR2 reads FNYEAQ. The CDR3 sequence: CASSLGAKGAGGQETQYF. The CDR3 nucleotides read TGTGCCAGCAGCTTAGGCGCCAAGGGAGCGGGGGGTCAAGAGACCCAGTACTTC.

Only a few counts were recorded for this clonotype. V is TRBV15 and J is TRBJ2-2; unclear D gene. Germline assignment: CDR1 LNHNV and CDR2 YYDKDF (reference sequence). This CDR3 comprises 12 residues. Trimming removed 2 bases at V and 3 bases at J, with 1 base between. The CDR3 nucleotides read TGTGCCACCAGCAGATACACCGGGGAGCTGTTTTTT. Protein sequence: CATSRYTGELFF.

This clonotype was counted only a few times. The CDR3 DNA reads TGTGCCACCAGCAGAGATCTGGGACTAGTTTCAGATACGCAGTATTTT. Protein: CATSRDLGLVSDTQYF. The J gene is TRBJ2-3, the V gene TRBV15; 8 positions agree with TRBD2. This CDR3 spans 16 amino acids. Per the germline V gene, CDR1 is LNHNV and CDR2 is YYDKDF (reference sequence). With 0 bases clipped from V and 4 bases from J, the junction kept 6 bases outside the gene matches.

In this sample, this clonotype turned up a few times. The CDR3 nucleotides read TGTGCCAGCAGTACCGGGACAGGGGTTGACTATGGCTACACCTTC. As protein: CASSTGTGVDYGYTF. This chain links TRBV27 with TRBJ1-2; 10 bases are shared with TRBD1. Unmatched junction bases numbered 6, after V lost 5 bases and J lost 3 bases. The length of the CDR3 is 15 residues. Germline CDR1 is MNHEY and CDR2 is SMNVEV (reference sequence).

The V gene is TRBV6-5, the J gene TRBJ1-1, with 9 bases that match TRBD1. V lost 0 bases to trimming and J lost 4 bases; unmatched junction nucleotides: 3. This CDR3 comprises 15 residues. Germline loops: CDR1 MNHEY, CDR2 SVGAGI. CDR3 loop: CASSYSQGAGTEAFF. Written as DNA, the CDR3 is TGTGCCAGCAGTTACTCACAGGGGGCTGGCACTGAAGCTTTCTTT.

In its sample, this clonotype was seen many times. The chain uses TRBV27 and TRBJ1-2; TRBD1 matches at 10 bases. CDR1 is MNHEY and CDR2 is SMNVEV in the germline V gene (reference sequence). This CDR3 contains 16 residues. Unmatched junction bases numbered 11, after V lost 5 bases and J lost 5 bases. In DNA, the CDR3 is TGTGCCAGCAGTCCGGGGACAGGGGCCTCCAATTATGGCTACACCTTC. It translates to CASSPGTGASNYGYTF.

This clonotype was seen repeatedly, ten times or more. This rearrangement joins TRBV6-1 to TRBJ2-2, with unresolved D. Per the germline V gene, CDR1 is MNHNS and CDR2 is SASEGT. The V gene lost 6 bases and the J gene lost 5 bases, with 13 bases spanning the gap. The CDR3 has 14 amino acids. The CDR3 nucleotides read TGTGCCAGCAGGATAGGTGATTGGACCGGGGAGCTGTTTTTT. This sequence encodes CASRIGDWTGELFF.

This clonotype was detected many times. In nucleotides, the CDR3 is TGTGCCAGTCGAGACCGTCGCCGCTCCTATGGCTACACCTTC. Its protein is CASRDRRRSYGYTF. The chain is built from TRBV7-2 and TRBJ1-2; no reliable D call. Per the germline V gene, CDR1 is SGHTA and CDR2 is FQGNSA. The CDR3 sequence is 14 residues long. Trimming removed 9 bases at V and 4 bases at J, with 18 bases between.

The genes are TRBV28 and TRBJ2-2; 10 bases match TRBD2. CDR3 length: 19 residues. Looked up from germline, CDR1 is MDHEN and CDR2 is SYDVKM. Losses at the gene ends were 2 bases for V and 4 bases for J; bases not matched to a gene: 13. The CDR3 loop is CASSLERRGLASGTGELFF. CDR3 nucleotides: TGTGCCAGCAGTTTAGAACGACGGGGACTAGCGTCAGGCACCGGGGAGCTGTTTTTT.

The chain couples TRBV7-9 to TRBJ1-6, with a possible D match to TRBD1 (6 bases). Trimming stripped 6 bases from V and 7 bases from J, with 13 bases between. Germline assignment: CDR1 SEHNR and CDR2 FQNEAQ (reference sequence). CDR3 length: 14 residues. The DNA for the CDR3 is TGTGCCAGCAGTATAACAGGGAGCAATTCACCCCTCCACTTT. Its protein product is CASSITGSNSPLHF.

The chain has TRBV7-3 and TRBJ1-1; TRBD1 aligns across 9 bases. After removal of 5 bases from V and 4 bases from J, the junction contained 5 bases not matched to a gene. Germline lookup yields CDR1 SGHTA and CDR2 FQGTGA. The CDR3 totals 14 residues. The CDR3 nucleotides read TGTGCCAGCAGCGTGACAGGGGGTGTCACTGAAGCTTTCTTT. As protein: CASSVTGGVTEAFF.

The chain combines TRBV28 with TRBJ1-5; a possible D gene is TRBD1 (6 bases). CDR1 and CDR2 from the germline V gene are MDHEN and SYDVKM. V lost 4 bases, J lost 5 bases, and 12 bases lay in between. The CDR3 is 14 residues long. CDR3 in amino acids: CASSSPGTHQPQHF. The CDR3 nucleotides read TGTGCCAGCAGTTCACCCGGGACACATCAGCCCCAGCATTTT.

This clonotype was seen a few times. This rearrangement joins TRBV7-9 to TRBJ2-7; D unresolved. CDR3 length equals 12 residues. Germline assignment: CDR1 SEHNR and CDR2 FQNEAQ (reference sequence). V gave up 5 bases and J gave up 2 bases, with 7 bases separating them. CDR3: CASSMSTYEQYF. DNA for the CDR3: TGTGCCAGCAGCATGTCGACCTACGAGCAGTACTTC.

This clonotype was found a few times. This chain uses TRBV11-2 with TRBJ1-6; 9 bases agree with TRBD1. The CDR3 is 13 amino acids. The germline V gene encodes CDR1 SGHAT and CDR2 FQNNGV. V was clipped by 5 bases and J by 10 bases; unmatched bases: 3. The CDR3 region is CASSAGQGSPLHF. The CDR3 coding sequence is TGTGCCAGCAGCGCCGGACAGGGGTCACCCCTCCACTTT.

This sequence joins TRBV2 and TRBJ1-5; TRBD1 aligns across 7 bases. V gave up 10 bases and J gave up 4 bases; unmatched junction bases: 10. Germline CDR1 SNHLY, CDR2 FYNNEI. This CDR3 contains 14 residues. CDR3 sequence: CATSNRDRNQPQHF. DNA of the CDR3: TGTGCCACCAGCAATAGGGACAGAAATCAGCCCCAGCATTTT.

This clonotype was seen more than once but under ten times. The rearrangement joins TRBV11-2 to TRBJ2-4; TRBD2 matches 12 bases. After removal of 2 bases from V and 8 bases from J, the junction contained 10 bases not matched to a gene. Germline V CDR1 and CDR2: SGHAT, FQNNGV. The CDR3 has 17 residues. CDR3 in amino acids: CASSLPGLAGRRDIQYF. The DNA for the CDR3 is TGTGCCAGCAGCTTACCCGGACTAGCGGGGCGCCGGGACATTCAGTACTTC.

The chain joins TRBV6-6 to TRBJ2-2; D call uncertain. This CDR3 region has 14 residues. The V and J ends lost 8 bases and 0 bases respectively, with 10 bases between them. In germline, CDR1 is MNHNY, CDR2 SVGAGI (reference sequence). The CDR3 spells CASSSSANTGELFF. For the CDR3, the DNA is TGTGCCAGCTCGTCCAGCGCGAACACCGGGGAGCTGTTTTTT.

The CDR3 is CASGTGTGAEKLFF. For the CDR3, the DNA is TGTGCCAGCGGAACCGGGACAGGGGCTGAAAAACTGTTTTTT. The chain combines TRBV5-4 with TRBJ1-4; 10 nucleotides match TRBD1. This CDR3 contains 14 residues. CDR1 and CDR2 (germline): SGHNT, YYREEE (reference sequence). V trimming: 7 bases; J trimming: 7 bases; junction bases outside the gene matches: 7.

On this clonotype itself: At one of its ends the junction is not consistent with the germline gene, which may arise from a read error. The chain joins TRBV10-3 to TRBJ2-1; TRBD1 is a possible D gene (6 bases). The CDR3 extends over 13 amino acids. Germline loops: CDR1 ENHRY, CDR2 SYGVKD. DNA for the CDR3: TGTGCCATCAGTGAGGACAGGTGGAATGTGCAGTTCTTC. Translating gives CAISEDRWNVQFF.

In its sample, this clonotype was seen a few times. The chain combines TRBV7-2 with TRBJ1-2; D uncertain. V was trimmed by 2 bases and J by 1 base, leaving 17 bases between them. The CDR3 runs to 17 residues. Per the germline V gene, CDR1 is SGHTA and CDR2 is FQGNSA. The CDR3 DNA reads as TGTGCCAGCAGCTTAAGACCTAACCCGGAGGATAACTATGGCTACACCTTC. Its protein product is CASSLRPNPEDNYGYTF.

The chain has TRBV19 and TRBJ2-2; a weak D match, TRBD2 (5 bases). The germline gives CDR1 LNHDA, CDR2 SQIVND (reference sequence). This CDR3 region has 16 residues. Trimming removed 5 bases at V and 3 bases at J, with 16 bases between. CDR3 in amino acids: CASSFGLIDHTGELFF. The CDR3 bases are TGTGCCAGTAGTTTCGGACTTATCGATCACACCGGGGAGCTGTTTTTT. The complete variable domain, with remaining parts taken from reference TRBV19 and TRBJ2-2, reads DGGITQSPKYLFRKEGQNVTLSCEQNLNHDAMYWYRQDPGQGLRLIYYSQIVNDFQKGDIAEGYSVSREKKESFPLTVTSAQKNPTAFYLCASSFGLIDHTGELFFGEGSRLTVL.

The gene calls are TRBV11-2 and TRBJ1-4, with 10 bases identical to TRBD1. CDR1 SGHAT and CDR2 FQNNGV come from the germline V gene. The CDR3 consists of 16 residues. V was clipped by 2 bases and J by 10 bases; unmatched bases: 10. Written as DNA, the CDR3 is TGTGCCAGCAGCTTACTAAGGACAGGGGGTACGGGAAAACTGTTTTTT. It is translated as CASSLLRTGGTGKLFF.

The table lists this clonotype with many counts. This rearrangement joins TRBV7-9 to TRBJ1-1; TRBD1 matches 12 bases. Germline CDR1 is SEHNR and CDR2 is FQNEAQ (reference sequence). With V trimmed by 5 bases and J by 1 base, 8 bases remained unmatched. The CDR3 extends over 17 amino acids. CDR3 amino acids: CASSPLWDRGPNTEAFF. DNA for the CDR3: TGTGCCAGCAGCCCTCTCTGGGACAGGGGGCCGAACACTGAAGCTTTCTTT.

The J gene is TRBJ1-2, the V gene TRBV20-1; a weak D match, TRBD1 (5 bases). Germline V gives CDR1 DFQATT, CDR2 SNEGSKA (reference sequence). V dropped 6 bases and J dropped 0 bases, with 14 bases sitting between them. The CDR3 consists of 14 residues. The CDR3 reads CSAQYRPPNYGYTF. The CDR3 DNA reads TGCAGTGCCCAATACAGGCCCCCTAACTATGGCTACACCTTC.

The chain is built from TRBV5-1 and TRBJ2-3, with TRBD1 identical over 10 bases. Germline V gene sequence: CDR1 SGHRS, CDR2 YFSETQ. This CDR3 has 16 amino acids. Trimming at V came to 4 bases and at J to 8 bases, leaving 13 bases not matched to a gene. CDR3 loop: CASSGAMTGGLGTQYF. The CDR3, as DNA: TGCGCCAGCAGCGGGGCCATGACAGGGGGCTTGGGTACGCAGTATTTT.